The 7 T cell receptor beta chains listed next were all sequenced from one sample in a study of human T cells and chemical hapten exposure (dated by TCRdb to the early 2020s). Library preparation was by RACE. The instrument given in TCRdb is NextSeq 500. In TCRdb, the public reads were trimmed at Q25 with fastp and aligned with MiXCR, with productive beta chains retained. Rows merge per CDR3 protein into single entries with the most common DNA and genes. This sample is represented by around 99,000 distinct CDR3 sequences; roughly 12% of them were singletons. The ten largest clonotypes hold approximately 2% of the sample. The time point label, read with the paper, signifies: patch test 1, 2 weeks after DPC sensitization. This specimen's treatment or condition label, per the study, means: therapeutic diphenylcyclopropenone sensitization with weekly scalp DPC. Sequences were derived from whole blood, sampled in connection with sensitization to the hapten diphenylcyclopropenone (DPC). Receptors originate from a woman between 35 and 50 years old with alopecia areata. Some clones in this sample may be carry-over from other donors' samples.

This clonotype has a handful of counts. The J gene is TRBJ2-5, the V gene TRBV10-3, with 7 bases aligning to TRBD2. Germline V gene lookup returns CDR1 ENHRY and CDR2 SYGVKD. The ends lost 5 bases at V and 5 bases at J; junction bases unmatched: 11. This CDR3 region has 15 residues. Written as DNA, the CDR3 is TGTGCCATCAGTCACGAGGCCGGGAGGAGCGAGACCCAGTACTTC. Translating gives CAISHEAGRSETQYF.

The J gene is TRBJ2-7, the V gene TRBV27; 10 nucleotides align to TRBD2. The length of the CDR3 is 14 residues. The germline gives CDR1 MNHEY, CDR2 SMNVEV (reference sequence). V lost 8 bases, J lost 0 bases, and 4 bases stayed unmatched. CDR3 in amino acids: CASYGLAASYEQYF. Here the CDR3 DNA reads TGTGCCAGCTATGGACTAGCGGCCTCCTACGAGCAGTACTTC.

For the CDR3, the DNA is TGTGCCAGCAGCCTCGGACAGGGGGGCCTGGACGAGCAGTACTTC. It encodes CASSLGQGGLDEQYF. The rearrangement links TRBV5-8 to TRBJ2-7; the match to TRBD1 covers 10 bases. The germline V gene encodes CDR1 SGHTS and CDR2 YDEGEE. Trimming removed 4 bases from V and 5 bases from J; junction bases left unmatched: 9. This CDR3 spans 15 amino acids.

In its sample, this clonotype was seen many times. J is TRBJ2-7 and V is TRBV7-2, with D tentatively TRBD1 (6 bases). The germline V and J ends were trimmed by 9 bases and 3 bases, with 15 bases remaining between them. The CDR3 extends over 13 amino acids. Germline-derived CDR1 and CDR2 are SGHTA and FQGNSA. The CDR3 loop is CASQPGHVYEQYF. In DNA form, the CDR3 reads TGTGCCAGTCAACCGGGACACGTCTACGAGCAGTACTTC.

This clonotype was observed a few times. This chain joins TRBV5-1 and TRBJ1-4; a possible D gene is TRBD1 (6 bases). The CDR3 totals 15 residues. Trimming shortened V by 4 bases and J by 1 base, and 11 bases separated the two germline ends. CDR1 is SGHRS and CDR2 is YFSETQ in the germline V gene. CDR3 in DNA: TGCGCCAGCAGCAAAACAGGGATAACTAATGAAAAACTGTTTTTT. Translated, it gives CASSKTGITNEKLFF.

The sample holds a few counts of this clonotype. This chain joins TRBV20-1 and TRBJ1-4, with 9 bases identical to TRBD1. CDR3 size: 15 residues. The J segment lost 6 bases and the V segment lost 2 bases, leaving 7 bases of the junction unmatched. The germline V gene has CDR1 DFQATT and CDR2 SNEGSKA (reference sequence). CDR3: CSARLEGQGDEKLFF. DNA of the CDR3: TGCAGTGCTAGACTAGAGGGACAGGGTGATGAAAAACTGTTTTTT.

The genes are TRBV6-1 and TRBJ2-2; TRBD1 matches 11 bases. This CDR3 is built from 15 residues. Germline CDR1 MNHNS, CDR2 SASEGT. Germline trimming cut 7 bases from V and 3 bases from J; bases unmatched to any gene: 4. The CDR3 protein is CASIGTGGYTGELFF. DNA for the CDR3: TGTGCCAGCATCGGGACAGGGGGGTACACCGGGGAGCTGTTTTTT.